This TCR beta chain appears in the sequencing data of a study of OX40 agonist ivuxolimab in advanced cancers. TCRdb keeps only in-frame clones here, not all; method: immunoSEQ multiplex PCR. The sample lists some 30,000 clones; about four fifths were seen once. Blood specimens came from baseline, cycle 4 day 1, and cycle 7 day 1. The CDR3 is 13 amino acids. With 7 bases clipped from V and 5 bases from J, the junction kept 7 bases outside the gene matches. Germline V lookup: CDR1 SQVTM, CDR2 ANQGSEA. The chain joins TRBV29-1 to TRBJ1-4; TRBD1 agrees at 7 bases. This TCR was recovered from an adult with an advanced solid tumor such as melanoma, head and neck, liver or kidney cancer. The sample was CD4+ or CD8+ T cells sorted from blood, taken in a trial of the OX40 agonist ivuxolimab. CDR3 nucleotide sequence: TGCAGCGCCCTTTTAGGGGGCAATGAAAAACTGTTTTTT. This codes for CSALLGGNEKLFF.